Sequencing of this T cell receptor beta chain was carried out in a study of blood T cell repertoires in COVID-19. About the study: Specimens from acute and convalescent COVID-19 originated in the United States, Italy and Spain. Sample material is recorded as cDNA or gDNA derived from T cells, B-cell-depleted T cells, or PBMCs.

Trimming left V 3 bases short and J 1 base short, with 9 bases between. Germline assignment: CDR1 ENHRY and CDR2 SYGVKD. The CDR3 is 14 amino acids. Per the study methods: Amplification from reference gene primers served as the basis for estimated nucleated cell counts. The method was immunoSEQ multiplex PCR; TCRdb's version includes in-frame clones alone and lacks a portion of them. For V, J and clone size, that table is used; D and trimming come from the DNA. This sample yields roughly 80,000 clones, of which roughly 90% are seen a single time; 15% to 20% belongs to the top ten. The chain has TRBV10-3 and TRBJ1-1; D may be TRBD1 (5 bases). The sequenced sample consisted of peripheral blood. This receptor was identified in a woman older than 75 with active or convalescent COVID-19. The CDR3 DNA is TGTGCCATCAGTGATAAGACAGAGAACACTGAAGCTTTCTTT. The encoded protein is CAISDKTENTEAFF.